A single sample is the source of the 9 T cell receptor beta chains below, sequenced in a study of neurological immune-mediated disorders. Specified time point: longitudinal time-point 3. TCRdb used MiXCR to reprocess the 5' RACE reads, holding one entry per CDR3 protein. The sample comprises some 55,000 distinct CDR3 sequences, 7% to 10% of which are singletons, and 1.9% rests with the top ten. The sequenced sample was PBMCs. All receptors derive from a woman between 40 and 50 years old in good health.

This clonotype has at least ten counts. This CDR3 reads CASMRRRGITDTQYF. CDR3 DNA sequence: TGTGCCAGCATGCGCCGGAGGGGGATCACAGATACGCAGTATTTT. This chain connects TRBV7-2 to TRBJ2-3, with D perhaps matching TRBD1 or TRBD2 (6 bases each). The CDR3 covers 15 residues. Trimming removed 7 bases from V and 2 bases from J, with 16 bases in between. From germline, CDR1 is SGHTA and CDR2 FQGNSA.

In its sample, this clonotype was seen many times. The chain carries TRBV7-2 and TRBJ2-4; D is uncertain. Germline V gives CDR1 SGHTA, CDR2 FQGNSA. The V end lost 4 bases, the J end lost 7 bases, and 17 bases lay between the germline ends. The CDR3 covers 15 residues. The CDR3 DNA sequence: TGTGCCAGCAGCTCGTCACGTCTAGAAAGGAACATTCAGTACTTC. Translation: CASSSSRLERNIQYF.

Many counts were recorded for this clonotype. CDR3 sequence: CSATPQGRELFF. The CDR3 DNA follows: TGCAGTGCTACCCCACAGGGTAGGGAGCTGTTTTTT. This chain joins TRBV20-1 and TRBJ2-2, with D possibly TRBD1 on 6 matching bases. The V end lost 4 bases, the J end lost 9 bases, and 12 bases lay between the germline ends. This CDR3 spans 12 amino acids. Germline V CDR1 and CDR2: DFQATT, SNEGSKA (reference sequence).

This clonotype turned up a few times. This sequence joins TRBV20-1 and TRBJ1-4; D not resolved. Per the germline V gene, CDR1 is DFQATT and CDR2 is SNEGSKA (reference sequence). CDR3 size: 11 residues. Deletions cut 3 bases from V and 10 bases from J, with 9 bases between. CDR3 region: CSASGLGKLFF. CDR3 nucleotides: TGCAGTGCTAGCGGTCTAGGAAAACTGTTTTTT.

This clonotype was counted ten times or more. The chain joins TRBV4-2 to TRBJ1-4, with a tentative D call TRBD1 (5 bases). Germline CDR1 reads LGHNA; CDR2 reads YNFKEQ. The germline V and J ends were trimmed by 1 base and 8 bases, with 14 bases remaining between them. This CDR3 region has 15 residues. The CDR3 sequence: CASSQGPSRQEKLFF. CDR3 coding DNA: TGTGCCAGCAGCCAAGGTCCGAGTCGACAGGAAAAACTGTTTTTT.

This clonotype has a count of ten or more. The rearrangement joins TRBV4-1 to TRBJ2-1; 10 bases map to TRBD2. The V gene's germline CDR1 is MGHRA and CDR2 YSYEKL. With 2 bases clipped from V and 9 bases from J, the junction kept 10 bases outside the gene matches. The CDR3 covers 16 residues. CDR3 in DNA: TGCGCCAGCAGCCAACATCCGGGACTAGCGTTTGGTGAGCAGTTCTTC. This encodes CASSQHPGLAFGEQFF.

This clonotype was recorded many times. The chain couples TRBV12-3 or TRBV12-4 to TRBJ1-4; TRBD1 might be the D (6 bases). The CDR3 consists of 15 residues. The V gene lost 2 bases and the J gene lost 8 bases, with 15 bases spanning the gap. In DNA form, the CDR3 reads TGTGCCAGCAGTTTAAATTTTGGGGGCCGAGAAAAACTGTTTTTT. Encoded protein: CASSLNFGGREKLFF.

This clonotype has a count of ten or more. CDR3 sequence (DNA): TGTGCCAGCAGCGCTGACGGGGCCTCGGTGCGGGAGCAGTACTTC. Translated: CASSADGASVREQYF. The rearrangement joins TRBV9 to TRBJ2-7, with D possibly called TRBD1 or TRBD2 (5 bases each). V was pared by 3 bases and J by 7 bases, with 20 bases between. Germline CDR1 is SGDLS and CDR2 is YYNGEE. The CDR3 contains 15 residues.

The chain links TRBV14 to TRBJ1-1; D possibly corresponds to TRBD1 (5 bases). Germline CDR1 is SGHDN and CDR2 is FVKESK. V was cut by 4 bases and J by 0 bases, with 12 bases left in between. This CDR3 has 15 residues. The CDR3 reads CASSRTRGLNTEAFF. In DNA, the CDR3 is TGTGCCAGCAGCCGGACGCGGGGCCTGAACACTGAAGCTTTCTTT.